The T cell receptor (beta chain) described here comes from a study of T cell responses to AZD1222 COVID-19 vaccine. Study-wide background: Second-dose recipients at about 4 or about 12 weeks were treated as one pooled group.

V lost 3 bases, J lost 3 bases, and 7 bases lay in between. This CDR3 has 14 amino acids. Germline V gene lookup returns CDR1 KGHDR and CDR2 SFDVKD. Study conclusions and caveats: Targets within unmutated variant regions were reportedly found for nearly half of spike-specific TCRs. Clonal diversity was possibly underestimated, and white British individuals and females predominated among donors. Following two doses of AZD1222, Spike-specific TCR breadth and depth rose.

Sequencing was performed with immunoSEQ multiplex PCR; in TCRdb, only in-frame clones are kept and a portion is missing. Seen here are about 120,000 clones, approximately 90% observed once, and the top ten hold more than 13%. With respect to this clone: As yet, its antigen is unknown.

This material consisted of peripheral blood, taken on day 0 of AZD1222 vaccination. The clonotype comes from an adult in good health. The chain has TRBV24-1 and TRBJ2-2, with no clear D. The CDR3 sequence: CATSDTLDTGELFF. CDR3 bases: TGTGCCACCAGTGATACTTTGGACACCGGGGAGCTGTTTTTT.